The 24 T cell receptor beta chains below were found in one sample sequenced in a study of regulatory T cells in long-lasting Graves disease. The time point denotes: newly diagnosed GD, antithyroid drugs for less than 3 months. PBMC-derived RNA was used for the TCR library. Arm-PCR of CDR3 regions and iRepertoire HTBI primers were the basis on which TCR beta libraries were built. TCRdb reprocessed the multiplex PCR reads via MiXCR and lists one record per CDR3 protein. The sample includes 580,000 or so distinct CDR3 sequences, around 16% seen only once; the top ten take 12%. The data were also submitted as part of a second study, on T cells in Graves' hyperthyroidism and ophthalmopathy.

Sequenced here: peripheral blood mononuclear cells (PBMCs), sampled at new diagnosis, from a patient treated with antithyroid drugs. These receptors all stem from a man aged 18 to 35 with Graves disease.

This clonotype was seen only a few times. The chain joins TRBV3-1 to TRBJ1-2, with D hard to call. This CDR3 region has 16 residues. Deletions cut 0 bases from V and 0 bases from J, with 11 bases between. Looked up from germline, CDR1 is LGHDT and CDR2 is YNNKEL (reference sequence). DNA of the CDR3: TGTGCCAGCAGCCAAGATTCTCTCAATACTAACTATGGCTACACCTTC. Translating it yields CASSQDSLNTNYGYTF.

This clonotype has a count of ten or more. The gene calls are TRBV30 and TRBJ1-5; D might be TRBD1 (5 bases). CDR1 and CDR2 from the germline V gene are GTSNPN and SVGIG (reference sequence). The CDR3 is 14 residues long. V was pared by 7 bases and J by 2 bases, with 15 bases between. The CDR3 sequence: CASTGAGGNQPQHF. CDR3 nucleotide sequence: TGTGCCTCTACCGGGGCGGGAGGCAATCAGCCCCAGCATTTT.

The J gene is TRBJ2-7, the V gene TRBV4-1; 8 bases are shared with TRBD2. The CDR3 spans 14 residues. Germline-derived CDR1 and CDR2 are MGHRA and YSYEKL. V gave up 0 bases and J gave up 6 bases; unmatched junction bases: 4. The CDR3 nucleotides are TGCGCCAGCAGCCAAGATCGCACTAGCGGCGAGCAGTACTTC. Amino acid sequence: CASSQDRTSGEQYF.

V gene TRBV25-1 combines with J gene TRBJ2-1, with a tentative D call TRBD2 (8 bases). V shed 8 bases and J shed 6 bases, with 17 bases lying between them. The CDR3 runs 14 residues. Germline V gene sequence: CDR1 MGHDK, CDR2 SYGVNS. In DNA, the CDR3 is TGTGCCAGCCGACGGGAGGGGGCCAGCAATGAGCAGTTCTTC. Amino acids: CASRREGASNEQFF.

The chain combines TRBV6-2 or TRBV6-3 with TRBJ2-7, with D perhaps TRBD2 (5 bases). The V gene lost 0 bases and the J gene lost 6 bases, with 12 bases spanning the gap. The CDR3 totals 14 residues. Germline lookup yields CDR1 MNHEY and CDR2 SVGEGT. The CDR3 DNA reads TGTGCCAGCAGTTACTCGAGGGTGTCCGGCGAGCAGTACTTC. Protein product: CASSYSRVSGEQYF.

This clonotype has at least ten counts. This rearrangement joins TRBV28 to TRBJ1-5, with a weak D call TRBD1 (5 bases). Germline CDR1 is MDHEN and CDR2 is SYDVKM. The CDR3 spans 14 residues. V lost 4 bases, J lost 0 bases, and 7 bases lay in between. This CDR3 is CASSSGYSNQPQHF. The DNA of the CDR3 is TGTGCCAGCAGTTCAGGGTATAGCAATCAGCCCCAGCATTTT.

On this clonotype: A much larger clonotype is one base distant, so this may be a read error. The CDR3 end shows no conserved phenylalanine or tryptophan, and so a read error is likely. V and J are TRBV2 and TRBJ1-5; TRBD1 agrees at 9 bases. In germline, CDR1 is SNHLY, CDR2 FYNNEI. The V and J ends lost 4 bases and 4 bases, in that order; junction bases with no gene match: 8. This CDR3 is built from 16 residues. DNA of the CDR3: TGTGCCAGCAGTGGGGACAGGGAAGCTCGGAATCAGCCCCAGCATTCT. This encodes CASSGDREARNQPQHS.

This clonotype was counted at least ten times. V gene TRBV12-3 or TRBV12-4 combines with J gene TRBJ1-4; D might be TRBD1 (5 bases). With 0 bases removed from V and 5 bases from J, the gap between germline ends came to 13 bases. The CDR3 is made up of 16 amino acids. The CDR3 nucleotides are TGTGCCAGCAGTTTAGCGTTAGGGCACAGGAATGAAAAACTGTTTTTT. It encodes CASSLALGHRNEKLFF.

This chain links TRBV9 with TRBJ2-1; D is uncertain. The CDR3 extends over 20 amino acids. Trimming took off 4 bases at V and 6 bases at J, with 32 bases between the two ends. From germline, CDR1 is SGDLS and CDR2 YYNGEE. CDR3 nucleotide sequence: TGTGCCAGCAGCACTCCTTCACCCCCCCATCCCGGATTTACCCGCAATGAGCAGTTCTTC. Translation: CASSTPSPPHPGFTRNEQFF.

The sample holds many counts of this clonotype. The genes are TRBV5-1 and TRBJ1-1; 7 positions agree with TRBD1. The CDR3 runs to 13 residues. The V and J ends lost 4 bases and 3 bases, in that order; junction bases with no gene match: 3. The germline V gene has CDR1 SGHRS and CDR2 YFSETQ. The CDR3 is CASSSGQDTEAFF. In DNA, the CDR3 is TGCGCCAGCAGCAGCGGACAGGACACTGAAGCTTTCTTT.

The chain uses TRBV15 and TRBJ1-1, with D unresolved. Germline CDR1 reads LNHNV; CDR2 reads YYDKDF (reference sequence). Trimming removed 3 bases from V and 1 base from J, with 3 bases in between. The CDR3 spans 12 residues. The CDR3 nucleotides are TGTGCCACCAGCAGTCCGAACACTGAAGCTTTCTTT. Residues: CATSSPNTEAFF.

This clonotype was detected many times. V and J are TRBV28 and TRBJ2-1, with D unresolved. Trimming removed 4 bases from V and 9 bases from J, with 16 bases in between. This CDR3 spans 14 amino acids. Germline values: CDR1 MDHEN, CDR2 SYDVKM. The CDR3 bases are TGTGCCAGCAGTTCTTCCCAACTTTTGACTGAGCAGTTCTTC. Amino acids: CASSSSQLLTEQFF.

There are a few counts of this clonotype. The chain recombines TRBV6-1 with TRBJ1-6; TRBD1 might be the D (5 bases). Between the trimmed V and J ends, which lost 4 bases and 8 bases, there was a span of 18 bases. The CDR3 runs to 16 residues. CDR1 and CDR2 (germline): MNHNS, SASEGT. CDR3 nucleotide sequence: TGTGCCAGCAGTGTAAGCAGGGTTCTCGGAGATTCACCCCTCCACTTT. It is translated as CASSVSRVLGDSPLHF.

To note about this clonotype: An end of the junction does not agree with germline; a read error may underlie this. The genes are TRBV5-1 and TRBJ1-3; tentatively, D is TRBD1 (6 bases). The CDR3 runs 15 residues. The germline CDR1 and CDR2 sequences are SGHRS and YFSETQ. The CDR3 bases are TGCGCCAGCAGTTTGGGGGACACCTCTGGAAACACCATATATTTT. It codes for CASSLGDTSGNTIYF. Variable domain in full (rest from reference TRBV5-1 and TRBJ1-3): KAGVTQTPRYLIKTRGQQVTLSCSPISGHRSVSWYQQTPGQGLQFLFEYFSETQRNKGNFPGRFSGRQFSNSRSEMNVSTLELGDSALYLCASSLGDTSGNTIYFGEGSWLTVV.

This clonotype was picked up many times. The rearrangement uses TRBV2 and TRBJ2-5; D could derive from TRBD1 or TRBD2 (7 bases each). The CDR3 is 15 amino acids. The V and J ends lost 0 bases and 7 bases respectively, with 15 bases between them. Germline V gene lookup returns CDR1 SNHLY and CDR2 FYNNEI. The CDR3 DNA follows: TGTGCCAGCAGTGAAGCGGGCAGGGGGGGAGGGACCCAGTACTTC. It is translated as CASSEAGRGGGTQYF.

This clonotype was seen repeatedly, ten times or more. The chain joins TRBV20-1 to TRBJ2-3, with 8 bases identical to TRBD2. Looked up from germline, CDR1 is DFQATT and CDR2 is SNEGSKA (reference sequence). This CDR3 has 16 amino acids. The J segment lost 0 bases and the V segment lost 0 bases, leaving 5 bases of the junction unmatched. The CDR3 spells CSAREEVAGSTDTQYF. CDR3 DNA sequence: TGCAGTGCTAGAGAGGAAGTAGCGGGGAGCACAGATACGCAGTATTTT.

As concerns this clonotype: This may be a read error, as it is one base from a much larger clone. The chain couples TRBV6-2 or TRBV6-3 to TRBJ2-3; tentative D call: TRBD2 (5 bases). Germline V gene data show CDR1 as MNHEY and CDR2 as SVGEGT. Deletions cut 3 bases from V and 1 base from J, with 11 bases between. This CDR3 region has 15 residues. Here the CDR3 DNA reads TGTGCCAGCAGTTATTTGCTGGGAGGCACAGATACGCAGTATTTT. Translation: CASSYLLGGTDTQYF.

This clonotype was counted many times. The V call is TRBV7-2, the J call TRBJ2-1; 8 nucleotides align to TRBD2. J was trimmed by 0 bases and V by 1 base; bases with no gene match: 5. Per germline, CDR1 SGHTA and CDR2 FQGNSA. The CDR3 has 17 residues. CDR3 nucleotides: TGTGCCAGCAGCTTAGGGGGCGGGAGGCGCTCCTACAATGAGCAGTTCTTC. Amino acid sequence: CASSLGGGRRSYNEQFF. The full variable domain, its missing parts supplied by reference TRBV7-2 and TRBJ2-1, is GAGVSQSPSNKVTEKGKDVELRCDPISGHTALYWYRQSLGQGLEFLIYFQGNSAPDKSGLPSDRFSAERTGGSVSTLTIQRTQQEDSAVYLCASSLGGGRRSYNEQFFGPGTRLTVL.

The chain couples TRBV12-3 or TRBV12-4 to TRBJ1-5; no reliable D call. The germline V and J ends were trimmed by 2 bases and 4 bases, with 12 bases remaining between them. The CDR3 loop spans 15 amino acids. CDR3 DNA sequence: TGTGCCAGCAGTTTAACCAAACTGGGAAATCAGCCCCAGCATTTT. It translates to CASSLTKLGNQPQHF.

The sample holds many counts of this clonotype. The chain joins TRBV28 to TRBJ2-7; D may match TRBD1 or TRBD2 (5 bases each). Trimming took off 2 bases at V and 3 bases at J, with 14 bases between the two ends. CDR1 and CDR2 from the germline V gene are MDHEN and SYDVKM. The CDR3 consists of 15 residues. CDR3 sequence reads: CASSLTPGRIYEQYF. CDR3 DNA: TGTGCCAGCAGTTTAACCCCGGGACGGATCTACGAGCAGTACTTC.

This clonotype was seen many times. The rearrangement links TRBV20-1 to TRBJ2-2, with 7 bases lining up with TRBD2. CDR3 size: 14 residues. Unmatched junction bases numbered 9, after V lost 6 bases and J lost 5 bases. Germline values: CDR1 DFQATT, CDR2 SNEGSKA (reference sequence). CDR3 loop: CSASGGRGTGELFF. DNA of the CDR3: TGCAGTGCCAGCGGCGGGAGAGGAACCGGGGAGCTGTTTTTT.

This chain links TRBV3-1 with TRBJ1-3, with D possibly matching TRBD1 (5 bases). The CDR3 totals 17 residues. V was pared by 1 base and J by 4 bases, with 17 bases between. The germline gives CDR1 LGHDT, CDR2 YNNKEL (reference sequence). CDR3 protein: CASSQAPRDLRGNTIYF. The CDR3, as DNA: TGTGCCAGCAGCCAAGCTCCCCGGGACCTAAGGGGAAACACCATATATTTT.

The V and J genes are TRBV18 and TRBJ2-2, with no clear D. CDR1 and CDR2 from the germline V gene are KGHSH and LQKENI. The V and J ends lost 6 bases and 0 bases respectively, with 8 bases between them. The CDR3 sequence is 14 residues long. CDR3 DNA: TGTGCCAGCTCGGTGGATGCGAACACCGGGGAGCTGTTTTTT. Protein product: CASSVDANTGELFF.

This chain connects TRBV6-1 to TRBJ1-5; perhaps TRBD1 as D (6 bases). The germline gives CDR1 MNHNS, CDR2 SASEGT. This CDR3 is 13 amino acids long. Deletions cut 6 bases from V and 6 bases from J, with 12 bases between. CDR3 sequence: CASRGGGGQPQHF. DNA for the CDR3: TGTGCCAGCAGGGGAGGAGGGGGTCAGCCCCAGCATTTT.